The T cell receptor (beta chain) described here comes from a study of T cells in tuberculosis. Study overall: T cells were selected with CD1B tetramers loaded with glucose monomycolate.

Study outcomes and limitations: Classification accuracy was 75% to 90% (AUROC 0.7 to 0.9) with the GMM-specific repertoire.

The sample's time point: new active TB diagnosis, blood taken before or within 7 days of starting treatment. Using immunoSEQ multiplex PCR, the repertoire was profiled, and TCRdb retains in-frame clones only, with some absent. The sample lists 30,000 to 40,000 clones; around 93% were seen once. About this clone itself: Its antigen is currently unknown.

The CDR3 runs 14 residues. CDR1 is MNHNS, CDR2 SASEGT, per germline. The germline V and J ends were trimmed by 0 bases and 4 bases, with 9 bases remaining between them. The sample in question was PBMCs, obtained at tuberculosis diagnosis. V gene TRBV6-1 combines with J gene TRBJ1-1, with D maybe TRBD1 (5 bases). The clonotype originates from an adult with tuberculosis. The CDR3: CASSEAGRPTEAFF. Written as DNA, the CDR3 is TGTGCCAGCAGTGAAGCGGGGCGGCCCACTGAAGCTTTCTTT.